This TCR beta chain stems from a study of control samples from healthy donors and cancer patients (dated by TCRdb to about 2020). Receptor amplification or capture employed the immunoSEQ multiplex PCR assay. Entries here come from immuneACCESS through TCRdb and include only in-frame sequences with V and J called. Some clones fail to appear in such tables; in the studies checked, an unresolved V gene covers under half of the shortfall, and the cause of the remainder is unknown. The sample data list over 150,000 clones, and around 94% of these were observed just once. Of the sample, roughly 1.3% falls within the top ten clones. Turning to this clone: The antigen this receptor binds is unknown. Base qualities are not at hand, and no much larger clone is one base apart.

Per the germline V gene, SGHRS is the CDR1 and YFSETQ is the CDR2. The junction shows trimming of 4 bases on V and 13 bases on J, and the gene matches do not reach 8 bases of it. From its cysteine to its phenylalanine, the CDR3 spans 12 amino acids. This entry keeps only the CDR3 DNA: 36 bases, framed from base 1. Recombination connected TRBV5-1 to TRBJ2-3; 8 central nucleotides agree with TRBD1. The source of this sequence is a man aged 25-40 years in good health. The specimen was blood. The DNA sequence is as follows: TGCGCCAGCAGCATGGACAGGGCTTATGAGTATTTT. This translates into CASSMDRAYEYF.